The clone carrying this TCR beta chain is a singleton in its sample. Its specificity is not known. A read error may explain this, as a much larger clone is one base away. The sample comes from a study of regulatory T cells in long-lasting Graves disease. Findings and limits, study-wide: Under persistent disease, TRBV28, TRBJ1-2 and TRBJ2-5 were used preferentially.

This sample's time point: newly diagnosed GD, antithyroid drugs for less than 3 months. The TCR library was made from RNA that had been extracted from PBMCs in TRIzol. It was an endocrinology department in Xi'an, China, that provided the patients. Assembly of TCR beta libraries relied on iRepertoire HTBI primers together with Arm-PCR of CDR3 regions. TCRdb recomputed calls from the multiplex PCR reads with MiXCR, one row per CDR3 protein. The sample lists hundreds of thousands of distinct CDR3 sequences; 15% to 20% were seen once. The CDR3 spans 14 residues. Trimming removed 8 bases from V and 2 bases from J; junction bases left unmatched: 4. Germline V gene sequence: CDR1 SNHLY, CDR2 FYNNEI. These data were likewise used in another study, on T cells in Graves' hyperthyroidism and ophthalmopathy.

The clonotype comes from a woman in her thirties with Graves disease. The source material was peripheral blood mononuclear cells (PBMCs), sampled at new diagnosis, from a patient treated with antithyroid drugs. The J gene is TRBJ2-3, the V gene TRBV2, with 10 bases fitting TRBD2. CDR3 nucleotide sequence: TGTGCCAGCGAAGGGACTAGCGTCACAGATACGCAGTATTTT. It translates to CASEGTSVTDTQYF.